This T cell receptor (beta chain) is drawn from a study of blood T cell repertoires in COVID-19. Overall study: Collection of acute and convalescent COVID-19 samples took place in the United States, Italy and Spain. T cells, B-cell-depleted T cells, or PBMCs supplied cDNA or gDNA.

This CDR3 is built from 12 residues. Trimming at V came to 7 bases and at J to 0 bases, leaving 2 bases not matched to a gene. CDR1 and CDR2 (germline): GTSNPN, SVGIG (reference sequence). TCRdb keeps only in-frame clones here, not all; method: immunoSEQ multiplex PCR. The sample yields approximately 240,000 clones, over 80% seen once. The chain is built from TRBV30 and TRBJ1-1; 7 bases match TRBD1. The sequenced sample consisted of peripheral blood. This TCR came from a human donor in a cohort sampled during active COVID-19. In DNA form, the CDR3 reads TGTGCCTCACAGGGGTTGAACACTGAAGCTTTCTTT. It codes for CASQGLNTEAFF. The complete variable domain, with remaining parts taken from reference TRBV30 and TRBJ1-1, reads SQTIHQWPATLVQPVGSPLSLECTVEGTSNPNLYWYRQAAGRGLQLLFYSVGIGQISSEVPQNLSASRPQDRQFILSSKKLLLSDSGFYLCASQGLNTEAFFGQGTRLTVV.